This T cell receptor beta chain stems from a study of T cell repertoires in cytomegalovirus infection. Whole-study findings and limits: HLA-C-restricted TCR beta clonotypes specific for CMV led the ex vivo response.

V was cut by 6 bases and J by 2 bases, with 19 bases left in between. This CDR3 region has 16 residues. There are many counts of this clonotype. Its antigen is undetermined. Each CDR3 protein is one row after TCRdb ran MiXCR on the reads. This sample has more than 150,000 distinct CDR3 sequences, with about 25% found just once. Sequenced material: PBMCs. This TCR was sampled from a human donor in good health (CMV status not recorded). Some clones in this sample may be carry-over from other donors' samples. V gene TRBV12-3 or TRBV12-4 combines with J gene TRBJ2-5; D is perhaps TRBD2 (6 bases). CDR3 protein: CASSQGGGRLQETQYF. Here the CDR3 DNA reads TGTGCCAGCAGCCAGGGAGGCGGTCGGCTTCAAGAGACCCAGTACTTC.